The 18 T cell receptor beta chains below all came from one sample that was sequenced in a study of shared clonotypes between healthy human individuals. Here immunoSEQ multiplex PCR was the method, and the copy in TCRdb shows in-frame clones only, minus some. This table holds roughly 1,100,000 clones, 70% to 80% found once. Sequencing input: memory CD4+ T cells sorted from blood. Subset defined: CD45RA-negative fraction. The source is a man between 18 and 29 years old in good health.

The V call is TRBV1, the J call TRBJ1-4. TRBV1 is given as a pseudogene. CDR3 length: 13 residues. The chain's CDR3 is CTSSQPPREKLFF. For the CDR3, the DNA is TGCACCAGCAGCCAACCCCCGAGGGAAAAACTGTTTTTT.

The rearrangement links TRBV6-1 to TRBJ2-5, with a tentative D call TRBD2 (6 bases). V was clipped by 8 bases and J by 2 bases, with 18 bases between them. This CDR3 contains 15 residues. The germline V gene has CDR1 MNHNS and CDR2 SASEGT. CDR3 nucleotides: TGTGCCAGCTCTTCTGGGGGGATACTTCAAGAGACCCAGTACTTC. This codes for CASSSGGILQETQYF.

Comments on this clone: A far larger clone lies a single base away; this is likely a read error. The identical CDR3 is also encoded by other nucleotide sequences in the sample. The chain couples TRBV10-3 to TRBJ1-1; D is possibly TRBD1 (6 bases). The CDR3 runs 16 residues. Looked up from germline, CDR1 is ENHRY and CDR2 is SYGVKD. Trimming removed 10 bases from V and 1 base from J, with 22 bases in between. The CDR3 DNA is TGTGCCACCACTACACGGGACAAGGTACAGAACACTGAAGCTTTCTTT. It is translated as CATTTRDKVQNTEAFF.

The chain couples TRBV9 to TRBJ1-6; maybe TRBD1 (6 bases). Germline CDR1 reads SGDLS; CDR2 reads YYNGEE. The CDR3 is made up of 14 amino acids. The V and J ends lost 3 bases and 10 bases respectively, with 14 bases between them. In DNA, the CDR3 is TGTGCCAGCAGCGGGGTCAGGGGAGACTCACCCCTCCACTTT. It translates to CASSGVRGDSPLHF.

The chain recombines TRBV7-2 with TRBJ2-7, with D possibly TRBD2 on 5 matching bases. The CDR3 length is 15 residues. V was trimmed by 0 bases and J by 4 bases, leaving 13 bases between them. Germline lookup yields CDR1 SGHTA and CDR2 FQGNSA. CDR3 DNA sequence: TGTGCCAGCAGCTTAGCGCAGAGCGGCGCTTACGAGCAGTACTTC. Encoded protein: CASSLAQSGAYEQYF. The variable domain in full, completed from reference TRBV7-2 and TRBJ2-7, reads GAGVSQSPSNKVTEKGKDVELRCDPISGHTALYWYRQSLGQGLEFLIYFQGNSAPDKSGLPSDRFSAERTGGSVSTLTIQRTQQEDSAVYLCASSLAQSGAYEQYFGPGTRLTVT.

The chain couples TRBV6-6 to TRBJ2-7, with D tentatively TRBD1 or TRBD2 (6 bases each). Germline CDR1 reads MNHNY; CDR2 reads SVGAGI (reference sequence). Trimming cost V 0 bases and J 3 bases, with 9 bases left between them. The CDR3 has 14 amino acids. CDR3 in amino acids: CASSYSGGVYEQYF. The CDR3 nucleotides read TGTGCCAGCAGTTACTCGGGGGGCGTCTACGAGCAGTACTTC.

The rearrangement joins TRBV30 to TRBJ2-5, with D possibly being TRBD1 (6 bases). The J call could be wrong; TRBJ2-7 is a better fit for the DNA end. From germline, CDR1 is GTSNPN and CDR2 SVGIG (reference sequence). This CDR3 is built from 13 residues. CDR3: CAWGRDKAYEQYF. Written as DNA, the CDR3 is TGTGCCTGGGGCCGGGACAAGGCCTACGAGCAGTACTTC.

As regards this clone: A read error may explain this, as a much larger clone is one base away. This chain uses TRBV30 with TRBJ2-7; D is possibly TRBD1 (5 bases). This CDR3 spans 11 amino acids. The V end was cut by 3 bases, the J end by 2 bases, with 5 bases between. CDR1 and CDR2 (germline): GTSNPN, SVGIG (reference sequence). The CDR3 loop is CAWRTAYEQYF. The CDR3 nucleotides read TGTGCCTGGAGGACAGCCTACGAGCAGTACTTC.

This clone was seen repeatedly, ten times or more. The chain carries TRBV2 and TRBJ2-3, with D uncertain. This CDR3 has 17 amino acids. The germline V gene has CDR1 SNHLY and CDR2 FYNNEI. The V and J ends lost 7 bases and 0 bases respectively, with 20 bases between them. The CDR3 nucleotides are TGTGCCAGCACCACCACCCGGCGGCCCTCGAGCACAGATACGCAGTATTTT. This encodes CASTTTRRPSSTDTQYF.

DNA for the CDR3: TGTGCTAGTGGTCCCCAGGGAAGCGGGGAGCTGTTTTTT. It yields the protein CASGPQGSGELFF. This chain connects TRBV12-5 to TRBJ2-2, with a weak D call TRBD1 (5 bases). This CDR3 has 13 residues. Trimming removed 5 bases from V and 7 bases from J, with 11 bases in between. Germline-derived CDR1 and CDR2 are LGHNT and FRNRAP.

V usage is TRBV5-1 and J usage is TRBJ2-3; 8 positions agree with TRBD2. Trimming took 4 bases from V and 4 from J; bases not matched to a gene: 5. CDR3 length: 14 residues. Germline-derived CDR1 and CDR2 are SGHRS and YFSETQ. The DNA of the CDR3 is TGCGCCAGCAGCCAGACCGGGGGGGCAGATACGCAGTATTTT. This encodes CASSQTGGADTQYF.

The V call is TRBV7-2, the J call TRBJ1-1; D is possibly TRBD1 (5 bases). CDR3 size: 16 residues. Trimming pared 3 bases from V and 0 bases from J, leaving 14 bases between. Germline V gene data show CDR1 as SGHTA and CDR2 as FQGNSA. CDR3 nucleotides: TGTGCCAGCAGCTTCCCCCCAGGGATGGTGAACACTGAAGCTTTCTTT. Protein sequence: CASSFPPGMVNTEAFF.

Points on this clone: The sample holds other DNA sequences that translate to the same CDR3. The rearrangement joins TRBV6-5 to TRBJ1-6; D perhaps matches TRBD1 (6 bases). The CDR3 covers 14 residues. Germline-derived CDR1 and CDR2 are MNHEY and SVGAGI. V was pared by 5 bases and J by 7 bases, with 12 bases between. The chain's CDR3 is CASSLQGNNSPLHF. In DNA form, the CDR3 reads TGTGCCAGCAGTCTCCAGGGGAACAATTCACCCCTCCACTTT.

This clone showed up many times. This CDR3 is also generated by other DNA sequences in the sample. The V gene is TRBV7-9, the J gene TRBJ1-4, with TRBD1 as a possible D gene (5 bases). Looked up from germline, CDR1 is SEHNR and CDR2 is FQNEAQ (reference sequence). V lost 3 bases and J 2 bases, leaving 7 bases between the germline ends. There are 14 residues in the CDR3. The CDR3 region is CASSFGGTNEKLFF. The DNA of the CDR3 is TGTGCCAGCAGCTTTGGGGGGACTAATGAAAAACTGTTTTTT.

Of note for this clone: Other DNA sequences from this sample encode an identical CDR3 as well. The chain employs TRBV18 and TRBJ2-7; D unclear. The CDR3 loop spans 13 amino acids. Germline CDR1 is KGHSH and CDR2 is LQKENI. The V end was cut by 1 base, the J end by 0 bases, with 4 bases between. CDR3 in DNA: TGTGCCAGCTCACCACTCGCCTCCTACGAGCAGTACTTC. Protein sequence: CASSPLASYEQYF.

This clone was observed once. J is TRBJ2-2 and V is TRBV5-8; D unresolved. There are 14 residues in the CDR3. V lost 2 bases, J lost 0 bases, and 5 bases lay in between. Per germline, CDR1 SGHTS and CDR2 YDEGEE. CDR3: CASSFLANTGELFF. The CDR3 region has the DNA TGTGCCAGCAGCTTCCTTGCGAACACCGGGGAGCTGTTTTTT.

In this sample, this clone turned up a few times. This chain's CDR3 is CASSLGWVLGNEQFF. DNA of the CDR3: TGCGCCAGCAGCCTCGGGTGGGTGTTGGGCAATGAGCAGTTCTTC. The rearrangement joins TRBV4-1 to TRBJ2-1; D ambiguous. The CDR3 runs to 15 residues. V was clipped by 4 bases and J by 6 bases, with 16 bases between them. Germline lookup yields CDR1 MGHRA and CDR2 YSYEKL.

This rearrangement joins TRBV5-4 to TRBJ1-2, with no clear D. V lost 5 bases, J lost 8 bases, and 16 bases lay in between. Germline V CDR1 and CDR2: SGHNT, YYREEE (reference sequence). CDR3 length: 13 amino acids. The CDR3 DNA sequence: TGTGCCAGCAGGGATGGGATAGTGGGGGGCTACACCTTC. This translates into CASRDGIVGGYTF.